The T cell receptor (beta chain) described here comes from a study of blood T cell repertoires in COVID-19. Study-wide context: Sample material is recorded as cDNA or gDNA derived from T cells, B-cell-depleted T cells, or PBMCs.

Seattle cases were enrolled at active infection and followed longitudinally. Trimming stripped 3 bases from V and 5 bases from J, with 10 bases between. Germline CDR1 and CDR2: SGHTA and FQGNSA. The CDR3 loop spans 13 amino acids. Profiled with immunoSEQ multiplex PCR; TCRdb holds only in-frame clones, not every one. The table shows about 300,000 clones, with roughly 86% occurring only once. This clone was found once. What was sequenced was peripheral blood. The chain carries TRBV7-2 and TRBJ1-2; D is undetermined. This sequence originates from a woman aged 30 to 39 with COVID-19, enrolled during active disease. This CDR3 reads CASSFMTRYGYTF. The CDR3 bases are TGTGCCAGCAGCTTCATGACGCGGTATGGCTACACCTTC.